This T cell receptor (beta chain) was sequenced in a study of blood T cell repertoires in COVID-19. In the authors' workflow: Researchers report that nucleated cell counts were estimated from reference gene primer amplification. Sequencing was performed with immunoSEQ multiplex PCR; in TCRdb, only in-frame clones are kept and a portion is missing. V, J and clone size reflect that table, while D and trimming were determined from the DNA. Counted here are about 16,000 clones, roughly 89% occurring once; the ten biggest clones make up 20% to 25%. Trimming removed 4 bases at V and 0 bases at J, with 10 bases between. From germline, CDR1 is SQVTM and CDR2 ANQGSEA. The CDR3 spans 13 residues.

The source of this sequence is a man in his 60s with acute or convalescent COVID-19. Sequencing used peripheral blood. The chain combines TRBV29-1 with TRBJ2-7; D may be TRBD2 (5 bases). CDR3 residues: CSVGGLSSYEQYF. For the CDR3, the DNA is TGCAGCGTTGGAGGGTTAAGCTCCTACGAGCAGTACTTC.